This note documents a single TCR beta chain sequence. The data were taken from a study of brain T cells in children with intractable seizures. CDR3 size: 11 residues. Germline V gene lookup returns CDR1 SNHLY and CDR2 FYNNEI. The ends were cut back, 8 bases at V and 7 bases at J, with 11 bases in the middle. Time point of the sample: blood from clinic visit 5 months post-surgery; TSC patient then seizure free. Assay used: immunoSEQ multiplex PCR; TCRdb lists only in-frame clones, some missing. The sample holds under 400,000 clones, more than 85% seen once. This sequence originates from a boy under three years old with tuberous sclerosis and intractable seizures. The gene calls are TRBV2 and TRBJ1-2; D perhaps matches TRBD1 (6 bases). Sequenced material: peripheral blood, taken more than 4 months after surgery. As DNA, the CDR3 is TGTGCCAGCCCAGGGGTTGGTGGCTACACCTTC. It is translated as CASPGVGGYTF.